The 24 T cell receptor beta chains below come from one sample, sequenced in a study of cytomegalovirus exposure and HLA in healthy donors. Vbeta (60) and Jbeta (13) primers were used in the PCR. Profiled with immunoSEQ multiplex PCR; TCRdb holds only in-frame clones, not every one. The sample yields some 45,000 clones, 87% seen once. Sequenced material: PBMCs. The receptors derive from a woman aged 35 to 49 in good health and CMV-seropositive.

The rearrangement joins TRBV29-1 to TRBJ1-3, with D possibly matching TRBD1 (5 bases). Germline lookup yields CDR1 SQVTM and CDR2 ANQGSEA. The CDR3 covers 14 residues. Trimming removed 6 bases at V and 8 bases at J, with 20 bases between. CDR3 in DNA: TGCAGCGTGCGGTCCGCTCCTTGGGGGGACACCATATATTTT. Translation gives CSVRSAPWGDTIYF.

The genes are TRBV2 and TRBJ2-6; perhaps TRBD2 as D (6 bases). Deletions cut 8 bases from V and 2 bases from J, with 16 bases between. This CDR3 is built from 16 residues. Germline V gene sequence: CDR1 SNHLY, CDR2 FYNNEI. Here the CDR3 reads CASGLVGGTGANVLTF. In DNA form, the CDR3 reads TGTGCCAGCGGCCTAGTTGGGGGGACTGGGGCCAACGTCCTGACTTTC. The full variable domain, in which reference TRBV2 and TRBJ2-6 provide the parts outside the CDR3, is EPEVTQTPSHQVTQMGQEVILRCVPISNHLYFYWYRQILGQKVEFLVSFYNNEISEKSEIFDDQFSVERPDGSNFTLKIRSTKLEDSAMYFCASGLVGGTGANVLTFGAGSRLTVL.

The CDR3 is CASSFGAVGYEQYF. CDR3 nucleotides: TGTGCCAGCAGCTTTGGCGCGGTAGGTTACGAGCAGTACTTC. The chain carries TRBV5-5 and TRBJ2-7; D gene uncertain. Germline V gives CDR1 SGHKS, CDR2 YYEKEE (reference sequence). The CDR3 has 14 amino acids. V was clipped by 2 bases and J by 4 bases, with 13 bases between them.

This rearrangement joins TRBV19 to TRBJ1-2; the D gene is possibly TRBD1 (6 bases). V lost 6 bases and J 7 bases, leaving 15 bases between the germline ends. The CDR3 has 13 amino acids. The germline V gene has CDR1 LNHDA and CDR2 SQIVND (reference sequence). This CDR3 is CASRKQGFGGYTF. The CDR3 nucleotides read TGTGCCAGTAGAAAACAGGGTTTTGGTGGCTACACCTTC.

As regards this clone: A junction boundary mismatches the germline segment, possibly from a read error. The rearrangement links TRBV9 to TRBJ1-4, with a tentative D call TRBD1 (5 bases). Germline CDR1 SGDLS, CDR2 YYNGEE. The CDR3 runs to 16 residues. CDR3 loop: CASSVSPTVNNGKLFF. CDR3 coding DNA: TGTGCCAGCAGCGTATCCCCGACAGTAAATAATGGAAAACTGTTTTTT.

The chain recombines TRBV7-9 with TRBJ1-1; D uncertain. With 3 bases removed from V and 4 bases from J, the gap between germline ends came to 12 bases. Germline V gene data show CDR1 as SEHNR and CDR2 as FQNEAQ (reference sequence). This CDR3 contains 14 residues. The CDR3 protein is CASSFVGAGTEAFF. DNA for the CDR3: TGTGCCAGCAGCTTTGTGGGCGCGGGCACTGAAGCTTTCTTT.

The chain employs TRBV10-2 and TRBJ2-5; tentative D call: TRBD1 (5 bases). CDR1 and CDR2 from the germline V gene are WSHSY and SAAADI. V was cut by 0 bases and J by 3 bases, with 14 bases left in between. CDR3 length: 16 residues. CDR3 in DNA: TGCGCCAGCAGTGAGTCGAAAGGACAAGCAAAAGAGACCCAGTACTTC. It yields the protein CASSESKGQAKETQYF.

A few counts support this clone. V is TRBV6-1 and J is TRBJ2-5; TRBD2 is a possible D gene (6 bases). V was shortened by 3 bases and J by 3 bases, with 11 bases between the two germline ends. Germline assignment: CDR1 MNHNS and CDR2 SASEGT. The CDR3 spans 14 residues. CDR3 region: CASSDRAGKETQYF. Written as DNA, the CDR3 is TGTGCCAGCAGTGATCGGGCGGGGAAAGAGACCCAGTACTTC.

The V call is TRBV6-5, the J call TRBJ2-2; 7 bases match TRBD2. The CDR3 consists of 15 residues. Per germline, CDR1 MNHEY and CDR2 SVGAGI. Germline trimming cut 5 bases from V and 3 bases from J; bases unmatched to any gene: 6. The CDR3 is CASSHQGGDTGELFF. The CDR3 bases are TGTGCCAGCAGTCACCAGGGAGGGGACACCGGGGAGCTGTTTTTT.

The CDR3 sequence is CASSYFIGGTGNTIYF. The CDR3, as DNA: TGTGCCAGCAGTTACTTTATCGGGGGTACCGGAAACACCATATATTTT. V usage is TRBV6-5 and J usage is TRBJ1-3, with a weak D call TRBD1 (5 bases). The CDR3 runs 16 residues. The ends were cut back, 1 base at V and 4 bases at J, with 14 bases in the middle. CDR1 is MNHEY and CDR2 is SVGAGI in the germline V gene.

The rearrangement joins TRBV6-1 to TRBJ2-7, with TRBD2 matching 7 bases. Per germline, CDR1 MNHNS and CDR2 SASEGT. This CDR3 has 14 amino acids. The ends lost 7 bases at V and 6 bases at J; junction bases unmatched: 12. Here the CDR3 DNA reads TGTGCCAGCACCCTCGGGGGGTCGCGGGGCGAGCAGTACTTC. Encoded protein: CASTLGGSRGEQYF.

The chain links TRBV2 to TRBJ1-4; 8 bases fit TRBD1. V trimming: 6 bases; J trimming: 7 bases; junction bases outside the gene matches: 7. Germline V lookup: CDR1 SNHLY, CDR2 FYNNEI. The CDR3 contains 14 residues. The CDR3 sequence: CASRMTGDGEKLFF. The CDR3 DNA is TGTGCCAGCAGGATGACAGGGGATGGTGAAAAACTGTTTTTT.

The chain joins TRBV2 to TRBJ2-2; 13 bases are a match to TRBD2. The CDR3 length is 15 residues. Per the germline V gene, CDR1 is SNHLY and CDR2 is FYNNEI. Losses at the gene ends were 6 bases for V and 4 bases for J; bases not matched to a gene: 2. The CDR3 region has the DNA TGTGCCAGCAGAAGACTAGCGGGGGGCACCGGGGAGCTGTTTTTT. This codes for CASRRLAGGTGELFF.

This rearrangement joins TRBV4-1 to TRBJ1-1, with D unresolved. The V and J ends lost 3 bases and 0 bases respectively, with 8 bases between them. Germline CDR1 reads MGHRA; CDR2 reads YSYEKL. CDR3 length: 14 residues. The CDR3 region is CASSQDGMNTEAFF. CDR3 in DNA: TGCGCCAGCAGCCAGGACGGGATGAACACTGAAGCTTTCTTT.

This chain uses TRBV27 with TRBJ2-1; possible D gene TRBD1, 6 bases. Trimming stripped 6 bases from V and 10 bases from J, with 13 bases between. The CDR3 runs 12 residues. Germline lookup yields CDR1 MNHEY and CDR2 SMNVEV (reference sequence). This CDR3 reads CASSQGGTEQFF. The DNA for the CDR3 is TGTGCCAGCAGCCAAGGGGGTACGGAGCAGTTCTTC.

The V and J genes are TRBV2 and TRBJ2-7, with 7 bases lining up with TRBD1. V shed 6 bases and J 0 bases; nucleotides not matched to a gene: 8. Germline V gene sequence: CDR1 SNHLY, CDR2 FYNNEI. CDR3 length equals 15 residues. The DNA of the CDR3 is TGTGCCAGCAGCTGCCGGGACAGCAACTCCTACGAGCAGTACTTC. Its protein is CASSCRDSNSYEQYF.

This clone was counted a single time. The rearrangement joins TRBV5-4 to TRBJ1-4; a weak D match, TRBD1 (5 bases). V gave up 3 bases and J gave up 6 bases, with 18 bases separating them. CDR1 and CDR2 from the germline V gene are SGHNT and YYREEE (reference sequence). CDR3 length equals 16 residues. CDR3 sequence (DNA): TGTGCCAGCAGCTACATCGGGCCGGGGGAGGATGAAAAACTGTTTTTT. This translates into CASSYIGPGEDEKLFF. Full variable domain (rest looked up from reference TRBV5-4 and TRBJ1-4): ETGVTQSPTHLIKTRGQQVTLRCSSQSGHNTVSWYQQALGQGPQFIFQYYREEENGRGNFPPRFSGLQFPNYSSELNVNALELDDSALYLCASSYIGPGEDEKLFFGSGTQLSVL.

Worth noting for this clone: The limits of the CDR3 on the DNA are not certain, so only TCRdb's listed CDR3 is given. The rearrangement links TRBV28 to TRBJ2-3; TRBD2 is the table's D call and was not checked against the DNA. Germline V CDR1 and CDR2: MDHEN, SYDVKM. The CDR3 contains 19 residues when both ends are counted. The CDR3 loop reads CASSSSGLQSGRAADTQYF.

J is TRBJ2-2 and V is TRBV6-5; 11 nucleotides align to TRBD1. The CDR3 length is 14 residues. Germline V gene data show CDR1 as MNHEY and CDR2 as SVGAGI. Germline trimming cut 6 bases from V and 5 bases from J; bases unmatched to any gene: 2. CDR3 nucleotide sequence: TGTGCCAGCAGCCGGGACAGGGGGACCGGGGAGCTGTTTTTT. This encodes CASSRDRGTGELFF.

This chain uses TRBV28 with TRBJ1-5; D perhaps matches TRBD1 (6 bases). This CDR3 has 14 amino acids. V was trimmed by 6 bases and J by 1 base, leaving 10 bases between them. Germline V gene sequence: CDR1 MDHEN, CDR2 SYDVKM. The CDR3 spells CASRRTGSNQPQHF. The CDR3 DNA reads as TGTGCCAGCAGGCGAACAGGGAGCAATCAGCCCCAGCATTTT. Variable domain in full (rest from reference TRBV28 and TRBJ1-5): DVKVTQSSRYLVKRTGEKVFLECVQDMDHENMFWYRQDPGLGLRLIYFSYDVKMKEKGDIPEGYSVSREKKERFSLILESASTNQTSMYLCASRRTGSNQPQHFGDGTRLSIL.

V usage is TRBV7-9 and J usage is TRBJ1-6, with 7 positions matching TRBD1. The CDR3 is 14 residues long. Germline loops: CDR1 SEHNR, CDR2 FQNEAQ (reference sequence). The trim removed 5 bases at V and 5 bases at J, leaving 3 bases unmatched. Written as DNA, the CDR3 is TGTGCCAGCAGCCCCGGGACAGATAATTCACCCCTCCACTTT. Translating it yields CASSPGTDNSPLHF.

The genes are TRBV5-4 and TRBJ1-2; TRBD1 matches 8 bases. Unmatched junction bases numbered 9, after V lost 0 bases and J lost 8 bases. The length of the CDR3 is 15 residues. Per germline, CDR1 SGHNT and CDR2 YYREEE (reference sequence). Here the CDR3 DNA reads TGTGCCAGCAGCTTGGCCAATCAGGGGGCAGGAGGCTACACCTTC. Translated: CASSLANQGAGGYTF.

This clone showed up just once. The chain recombines TRBV6-5 with TRBJ2-1, with TRBD2 identical over 12 bases. The CDR3 has 15 amino acids. V gave up 7 bases and J gave up 6 bases; unmatched junction bases: 7. Germline CDR1 and CDR2: MNHEY and SVGAGI. The DNA of the CDR3 is TGTGCCAGCACCCGACTAGCGGGAGCGATCAATGAGCAGTTCTTC. Amino acids: CASTRLAGAINEQFF.

The chain carries TRBV6-1 and TRBJ1-5; D is uncertain. CDR3 size: 13 residues. Germline V gene data show CDR1 as MNHNS and CDR2 as SASEGT. Trimming pared 8 bases from V and 0 bases from J, leaving 8 bases between. The CDR3 protein is CASRVDSNQPQHF. Written as DNA, the CDR3 is TGTGCCAGCCGGGTTGATAGCAATCAGCCCCAGCATTTT.